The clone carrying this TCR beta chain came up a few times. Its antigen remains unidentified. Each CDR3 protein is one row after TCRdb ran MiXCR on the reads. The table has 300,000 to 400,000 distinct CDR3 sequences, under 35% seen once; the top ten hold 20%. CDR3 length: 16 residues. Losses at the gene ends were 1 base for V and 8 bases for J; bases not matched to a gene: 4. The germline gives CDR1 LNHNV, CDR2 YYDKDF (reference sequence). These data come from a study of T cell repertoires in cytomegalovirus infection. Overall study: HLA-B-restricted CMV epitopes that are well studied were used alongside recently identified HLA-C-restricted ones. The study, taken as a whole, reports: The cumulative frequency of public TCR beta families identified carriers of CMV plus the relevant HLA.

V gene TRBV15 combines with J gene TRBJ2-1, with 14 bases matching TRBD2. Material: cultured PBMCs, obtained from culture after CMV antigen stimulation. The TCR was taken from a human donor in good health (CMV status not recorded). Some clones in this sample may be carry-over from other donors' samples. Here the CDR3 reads CATSRAGTSGSDEQFF. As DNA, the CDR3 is TGTGCCACCAGCAGAGCCGGGACTAGCGGGAGTGATGAGCAGTTCTTC.